The 25 T cell receptor beta chains below all came from one sample that was sequenced in a study of T cells after yellow fever vaccination. TCRdb reanalysed the 5' RACE reads using MiXCR and keeps one entry per CDR3 protein. The table includes 450,000 to 650,000 distinct CDR3 sequences, 21% detected once. The sequences come from PBMCs, collected approximately 22 days after the first yellow fever vaccination. The source of these receptors is a man between 18 and 29 years old who received the YFV17D yellow fever vaccine.

The V call is TRBV23-1, the J call TRBJ2-7; D unclear. TRBV23-1 belongs to the ORF category, with a function that is uncertain. Trimming shortened V by 0 bases and J by 1 base, and 7 bases separated the two germline ends. The CDR3 has 14 residues. This CDR3 reads CASSQSAGSYEQYF. In nucleotides, the CDR3 is TGCGCCAGCAGTCAATCGGCTGGATCCTACGAGCAGTACTTC.

This clonotype was recorded many times. The V call is TRBV7-9, the J call TRBJ2-1; 7 bases line up with TRBD2. Germline CDR1 reads SEHNR; CDR2 reads FQNEAQ (reference sequence). With V trimmed by 5 bases and J by 0 bases, 7 bases remained unmatched. The CDR3 spans 16 residues. This chain's CDR3 is CASSPGGGSSYNEQFF. The CDR3 bases are TGTGCCAGCAGCCCCGGGGGAGGGAGCTCCTACAATGAGCAGTTCTTC. The full variable domain, completed using reference TRBV7-9 and TRBJ2-1, is DTGVSQNPRHKITKRGQNVTFRCDPISEHNRLYWYRQTLGQGPEFLTYFQNEAQLEKSRLLSDRFSAERPKGSFSTLEIQRTEQGDSAMYLCASSPGGGSSYNEQFFGPGTRLTVL.

This clonotype was detected a few times. This sequence joins TRBV7-2 and TRBJ2-7; no clear D. V was cut by 1 base and J by 4 bases, with 8 bases left in between. Looked up from germline, CDR1 is SGHTA and CDR2 is FQGNSA. The CDR3 totals 13 residues. The CDR3 is CASSLGVEYEQYV. CDR3 DNA sequence: TGTGCCAGCAGCTTAGGGGTGGAATACGAGCAGTACGTC.

This clonotype was counted only a few times. The rearrangement uses TRBV6-6 and TRBJ1-5; perhaps TRBD1 as D (5 bases). The CDR3 consists of 12 residues. Germline V lookup: CDR1 MNHNY, CDR2 SVGAGI (reference sequence). Trimming removed 8 bases from V and 9 bases from J, with 14 bases in between. The CDR3 bases are TGTGCCAGCGGGGACTCAATTCGGCCCCAGCATTTT. Amino acid sequence: CASGDSIRPQHF.

The V call is TRBV7-2, the J call TRBJ2-1; D not certain. Germline-derived CDR1 and CDR2 are SGHTA and FQGNSA. The germline V and J ends were trimmed by 4 bases and 8 bases, with 12 bases remaining between them. The CDR3 has 13 residues. The CDR3 here is CASSSSIKDEQFF. The DNA of the CDR3 is TGTGCCAGCAGCTCTTCGATCAAGGATGAGCAGTTCTTC.

The chain joins TRBV19 to TRBJ1-1; D remains unclear. Germline values: CDR1 LNHDA, CDR2 SQIVND (reference sequence). The CDR3 is made up of 13 amino acids. The V and J ends lost 7 bases and 0 bases respectively, with 9 bases between them. CDR3 in DNA: TGTGCCAGTACCACCTACATGAACACTGAAGCTTTCTTT. This codes for CASTTYMNTEAFF. The full variable domain, its missing parts supplied by reference TRBV19 and TRBJ1-1, is DGGITQSPKYLFRKEGQNVTLSCEQNLNHDAMYWYRQDPGQGLRLIYYSQIVNDFQKGDIAEGYSVSREKKESFPLTVTSAQKNPTAFYLCASTTYMNTEAFFGQGTRLTVV.

The table lists this clonotype with a few counts. The J gene is TRBJ2-2, the V gene TRBV18, with D tentatively TRBD1 or TRBD2 (5 bases each). This CDR3 is built from 14 residues. The V gene's germline CDR1 is KGHSH and CDR2 LQKENI. V was shortened by 6 bases and J by 4 bases, with 12 bases between the two germline ends. CDR3 protein: CASSPYGATGELFF. The CDR3 nucleotides read TGTGCCAGCTCCCCATACGGGGCCACCGGGGAGCTGTTTTTT.

The chain joins TRBV20-1 to TRBJ2-7, with D perhaps being TRBD1 or TRBD2 (5 bases each). The CDR3 extends over 14 amino acids. Germline V gene data show CDR1 as DFQATT and CDR2 as SNEGSKA (reference sequence). The V end lost 4 bases, the J end lost 4 bases, and 17 bases lay between the germline ends. CDR3 DNA: TGCAGTGCTAAGTGGGGGACCAGTAGGTACGAGCAGTACTTC. It specifies CSAKWGTSRYEQYF.

The chain carries TRBV24-1 and TRBJ2-2; no firm D call. V lost 4 bases, J lost 5 bases, and 16 bases lay in between. The CDR3 is made up of 16 amino acids. Per germline, CDR1 KGHDR and CDR2 SFDVKD. Here the CDR3 DNA reads TGTGCCACCAGTGACACCCTACCTAGGACGACCGGGGAGCTGTTTTTT. Its protein product is CATSDTLPRTTGELFF.

The table lists this clonotype with many counts. This rearrangement joins TRBV20-1 to TRBJ2-7; TRBD1 might be the D (6 bases). The germline gives CDR1 DFQATT, CDR2 SNEGSKA (reference sequence). V gave up 3 bases and J gave up 4 bases, with 7 bases separating them. The CDR3 runs 11 residues. CDR3 nucleotides: TGCAGTGCTAGGCAGGGGTACGAGCAGTACTTC. Protein: CSARQGYEQYF.

The genes are TRBV14 and TRBJ2-3; no firm D call. The CDR3 is 14 residues long. From germline, CDR1 is SGHDN and CDR2 FVKESK. Trimming took off 2 bases at V and 3 bases at J, with 9 bases between the two ends. CDR3 nucleotides: TGTGCCAGCAGCCAAATGGAATTGACAGATACGCAGTATTTT. Its translation is CASSQMELTDTQYF.

This rearrangement joins TRBV12-3 or TRBV12-4 to TRBJ1-5; the D is unclear. V was trimmed by 5 bases and J by 8 bases, leaving 16 bases between them. The CDR3 totals 14 residues. CDR3 nucleotides: TGTGCCAGCAGTGTCGGACCAGAAAATAAGCCCCAGCATTTT. Its protein product is CASSVGPENKPQHF.

The sample holds a few counts of this clonotype. The CDR3 protein is CASRVEQGMRYTF. For the CDR3, the DNA is TGTGCCAGCAGAGTGGAGCAGGGAATGCGCTACACCTTC. The chain recombines TRBV2 with TRBJ1-2; D is perhaps TRBD1 (5 bases). Trimming left V 6 bases short and J 9 bases short, with 17 bases between. CDR3 length: 13 residues. Germline V CDR1 and CDR2: SNHLY, FYNNEI.

This clonotype occurred a few times. The CDR3 sequence is CATSRDRGGQKETQYF. CDR3 sequence (DNA): TGTGCCACCAGCAGGGACAGGGGAGGCCAAAAAGAGACCCAGTACTTC. V and J are TRBV15 and TRBJ2-5; TRBD1 matches 9 bases. J was trimmed by 3 bases and V by 3 bases; bases with no gene match: 8. This CDR3 spans 16 amino acids. CDR1 and CDR2 (germline): LNHNV, YYDKDF (reference sequence).

This clonotype was found a few times. The chain carries TRBV11-2 and TRBJ2-3; 14 nucleotides match TRBD2. J lost 2 bases, V lost 0 bases, and 4 bases had no gene match. Looked up from germline, CDR1 is SGHAT and CDR2 is FQNNGV. CDR3 length: 18 amino acids. Here the CDR3 DNA reads TGTGCCAGCAGCTTAGAGGGACTAGCGGGGGCCGTCACAGATACGCAGTATTTT. Translating gives CASSLEGLAGAVTDTQYF.

This clonotype was seen a handful of times. The CDR3 protein is CASARTGFQETQYF. The CDR3 nucleotides are TGTGCCAGCGCCCGTACAGGGTTTCAAGAGACCCAGTACTTC. The chain has TRBV12-3 or TRBV12-4 and TRBJ2-5; possibly TRBD1 for D (6 bases). With 8 bases removed from V and 2 bases from J, the gap between germline ends came to 15 bases. This CDR3 spans 14 amino acids.

CDR3 nucleotide sequence: TGTGCCAGCAGTCCCCAGGGGGGCCTAGGAGGGCCCCAGCATTTT. Its translation: CASSPQGGLGGPQHF. The chain links TRBV12-3 or TRBV12-4 to TRBJ1-5, with TRBD1 identical over 7 bases. V was clipped by 5 bases and J by 9 bases; unmatched bases: 13. The CDR3 sequence is 15 residues long.

The chain combines TRBV4-1 with TRBJ2-1; 10 bases are shared with TRBD2. Germline trimming cut 3 bases from V and 4 bases from J; bases unmatched to any gene: 3. The CDR3 covers 15 residues. The germline CDR1 and CDR2 sequences are MGHRA and YSYEKL. The CDR3 protein is CASSQTLAGYNEQFF. DNA of the CDR3: TGCGCCAGCAGCCAGACACTAGCGGGGTACAATGAGCAGTTCTTC.

The chain couples TRBV4-1 to TRBJ2-3, with 8 nucleotides matching TRBD2. The CDR3 runs 15 residues. Germline V lookup: CDR1 MGHRA, CDR2 YSYEKL. V was pared by 4 bases and J by 0 bases, with 3 bases of the junction left unmatched. The CDR3: CASSRSGESTDTQYF. DNA of the CDR3: TGCGCCAGCAGCCGTAGCGGGGAGAGCACAGATACGCAGTATTTT.

J is TRBJ2-5 and V is TRBV2; weak D call: TRBD1 (6 bases). V lost 6 bases to trimming and J lost 0 bases, with 14 bases between them. This CDR3 comprises 15 residues. From germline, CDR1 is SNHLY and CDR2 FYNNEI. The CDR3 loop is CASSRDNSYQETQYF. The CDR3 DNA follows: TGTGCCAGCAGCCGGGACAACTCCTACCAAGAGACCCAGTACTTC. The whole variable domain, filled in from reference TRBV2 and TRBJ2-5, reads EPEVTQTPSHQVTQMGQEVILRCVPISNHLYFYWYRQILGQKVEFLVSFYNNEISEKSEIFDDQFSVERPDGSNFTLKIRSTKLEDSAMYFCASSRDNSYQETQYFGPGTRLLVL.

This clonotype was found a few times. The chain carries TRBV3-1 and TRBJ2-7; 8 nucleotides align to TRBD1. CDR3 length equals 14 residues. With V trimmed by 3 bases and J by 3 bases, 4 bases remained unmatched. Germline loops: CDR1 LGHDT, CDR2 YNNKEL (reference sequence). CDR3 sequence reads: CASSQGTGGYEQYV. The CDR3 DNA sequence: TGTGCCAGCAGCCAGGGTACAGGGGGCTACGAGCAGTACGTC.

This clonotype has ten or more counts. V and J are TRBV3-1 and TRBJ2-6, with no clear D. V was shortened by 0 bases and J by 0 bases, with 15 bases between the two germline ends. The CDR3 is 19 amino acids. Looked up from germline, CDR1 is LGHDT and CDR2 is YNNKEL (reference sequence). The chain's CDR3 is CASSQDSVSSLSGANVLTF. The CDR3 DNA follows: TGTGCCAGCAGCCAAGATTCGGTCAGTTCACTCTCTGGGGCCAACGTCCTGACTTTC.

This clonotype was detected ten times or more. The V and J genes are TRBV5-1 and TRBJ2-1, with 10 positions matching TRBD2. Trimming cost V 4 bases and J 4 bases; bases outside gene matches: 8. The CDR3 contains 16 residues. Germline V gene sequence: CDR1 SGHRS, CDR2 YFSETQ. The CDR3 loop is CASSTVPSGGYNEQFF. CDR3 coding DNA: TGCGCCAGCAGCACCGTTCCTAGCGGGGGTTACAATGAGCAGTTCTTC. The variable domain in full, completed from reference TRBV5-1 and TRBJ2-1, reads KAGVTQTPRYLIKTRGQQVTLSCSPISGHRSVSWYQQTPGQGLQFLFEYFSETQRNKGNFPGRFSGRQFSNSRSEMNVSTLELGDSALYLCASSTVPSGGYNEQFFGPGTRLTVL.

This chain links TRBV27 with TRBJ1-2, with 7 bases aligning to TRBD1. The trim removed 6 bases at V and 8 bases at J, leaving 12 bases unmatched. This CDR3 spans 14 amino acids. Germline V gives CDR1 MNHEY, CDR2 SMNVEV (reference sequence). CDR3 sequence reads: CASSYQNTGVGYTF. Here the CDR3 DNA reads TGTGCCAGCAGCTATCAGAACACAGGGGTCGGCTACACCTTC.

This clonotype came up many times. The chain employs TRBV12-3 or TRBV12-4 and TRBJ1-1; D gene uncertain. The CDR3 is 13 residues long. V was trimmed by 8 bases and J by 0 bases, leaving 10 bases between them. The CDR3 DNA reads TGTGCCAGCCAAGGACGCCTGAACACTGAAGCTTTCTTT. Amino acids: CASQGRLNTEAFF.